Shown below are 12 T cell receptor beta chains from a single sample sequenced in a study of blood T cell repertoires in COVID-19. Here immunoSEQ multiplex PCR was the method, and the copy in TCRdb shows in-frame clones only, minus some. The sample includes around 100,000 clones, over 75% of them seen just once. The source material was peripheral blood. Source of these receptors: a man older than 75 with acute or convalescent COVID-19.

The chain uses TRBV12-5 and TRBJ1-1; TRBD1 is a possible D gene (5 bases). In germline, CDR1 is LGHNT, CDR2 FRNRAP. The CDR3 runs 12 residues. Trimming shortened V by 6 bases and J by 8 bases, and 13 bases separated the two germline ends. The CDR3 is CASGLSRGEAFF. The CDR3 nucleotides read TGTGCTAGTGGCCTATCTCGGGGGGAAGCTTTCTTT.

This chain joins TRBV19 and TRBJ1-5; 8 bases align to TRBD1. V lost 2 bases and J lost 4; bases outside the gene matches: 4. CDR1 and CDR2 from the germline V gene are LNHDA and SQIVND (reference sequence). The CDR3 loop spans 15 amino acids. CDR3 sequence (DNA): TGTGCCAGTAGTATACGGCAGGGGGCGAATCAGCCCCAGCATTTT. Translation gives CASSIRQGANQPQHF.

This chain uses TRBV11-3 with TRBJ1-3; perhaps TRBD1 as D (5 bases). Germline V CDR1 and CDR2: SGHNT, YENEEA. Trimming shortened V by 3 bases and J by 0 bases, and 9 bases separated the two germline ends. The CDR3 has 15 amino acids. The CDR3 region is CASSLGGDSGNTIYF. CDR3 DNA sequence: TGTGCCAGCAGCTTGGGAGGGGACTCTGGAAACACCATATATTTT. The full variable domain, with the rest looked up from reference TRBV11-3 and TRBJ1-3, is EAGVVQSPRYKIIEKKQPVAFWCNPISGHNTLYWYLQNLGQGPELLIRYENEEAVDDSQLPKDRFSAERLKGVDSTLKIQPAELGDSAVYLCASSLGGDSGNTIYFGEGSWLTVV.

The chain couples TRBV3-1 (or the pseudogene TRBV3-2) to TRBJ2-7; D is perhaps TRBD2 (5 bases). Germline V gene lookup returns CDR1 LGHDT and CDR2 YNNKEL (reference sequence). V lost 4 bases and J lost 2, with 15 bases in between. The CDR3 loop spans 15 amino acids. In nucleotides, the CDR3 is TGTGCCAGCAGCCCCCTGCGGAGAGGGACCTACGAGCAGTACTTC. Amino acid sequence: CASSPLRRGTYEQYF.

J is TRBJ1-4 and V is TRBV6-5, with a possible D match to TRBD1 (5 bases). V gave up 10 bases and J gave up 0 bases, with 15 bases separating them. Looked up from germline, CDR1 is MNHEY and CDR2 is SVGAGI. The CDR3 is 15 amino acids. CDR3 sequence: CATQWGDATNEKLFF. CDR3 bases: TGTGCCACCCAATGGGGCGATGCAACTAATGAAAAACTGTTTTTT.

This chain joins TRBV25-1 and TRBJ1-2; 7 nucleotides line up with TRBD1. This CDR3 is built from 15 residues. The germline gives CDR1 MGHDK, CDR2 SYGVNS. V shed 4 bases and J 0 bases; nucleotides not matched to a gene: 5. The CDR3 here is CASSGDSRANYGYTF. The CDR3 bases are TGTGCCAGCAGTGGGGACAGCAGAGCTAACTATGGCTACACCTTC.

The rearrangement uses TRBV27 and TRBJ2-2; 8 positions match TRBD1. The germline CDR1 and CDR2 sequences are MNHEY and SMNVEV (reference sequence). V lost 6 bases and J lost 5; bases outside the gene matches: 11. The CDR3 extends over 16 amino acids. The CDR3 region has the DNA TGTGCCAGCAGAAGGGACAGGCTATGGGGAACCGGGGAGCTGTTTTTT. This sequence encodes CASRRDRLWGTGELFF.

The rearrangement joins TRBV10-3 to TRBJ1-2; possible D gene TRBD1, 6 bases. This CDR3 contains 13 residues. Germline-derived CDR1 and CDR2 are ENHRY and SYGVKD. V gave up 6 bases and J gave up 4 bases, with 12 bases separating them. The CDR3 reads CAIRDRLSYGYTF. The CDR3, as DNA: TGTGCCATCAGGGACAGATTGTCCTATGGCTACACCTTC.

In its sample, this clone was seen a few times. The chain has TRBV11-2 and TRBJ1-1; D is perhaps TRBD1 (6 bases). Germline V gene lookup returns CDR1 SGHAT and CDR2 FQNNGV. V was clipped by 1 base and J by 4 bases, with 10 bases between them. The CDR3 is made up of 14 amino acids. The CDR3 bases are TGTGCCAGCAGCTTAGCCCCAGGGGTCACTGAAGCTTTCTTT. Amino acids: CASSLAPGVTEAFF.

This clone was seen a single time. The V and J genes are TRBV7-2 and TRBJ2-1; 8 bases match TRBD2. The CDR3 loop spans 17 amino acids. CDR1 is SGHTA and CDR2 is FQGNSA in the germline V gene. V lost 0 bases and J lost 6; bases outside the gene matches: 10. CDR3 residues: CASSLAGAGVPRNEQFF. The CDR3 DNA reads as TGTGCCAGCAGCTTAGCGGGAGCGGGAGTCCCCCGCAATGAGCAGTTCTTC.

V is TRBV19 and J is TRBJ1-3, with TRBD1 identical over 9 bases. V shed 5 bases, J shed 0 bases, and the junction held 5 bases outside the gene matches. The CDR3 runs to 16 residues. Germline V gene data show CDR1 as LNHDA and CDR2 as SQIVND (reference sequence). CDR3 bases: TGTGCCAGTAGTGCCTGGGACAGGGTCTCTGGAAACACCATATATTTT. It translates to CASSAWDRVSGNTIYF. Filled out from reference TRBV19 and TRBJ1-3, the complete variable domain reads DGGITQSPKYLFRKEGQNVTLSCEQNLNHDAMYWYRQDPGQGLRLIYYSQIVNDFQKGDIAEGYSVSREKKESFPLTVTSAQKNPTAFYLCASSAWDRVSGNTIYFGEGSWLTVV.

The genes are TRBV19 and TRBJ1-4; TRBD1 might be the D (5 bases). The V gene lost 9 bases and the J gene lost 0 bases, with 14 bases spanning the gap. The V gene's germline CDR1 is LNHDA and CDR2 SQIVND (reference sequence). There are 15 residues in the CDR3. CDR3: CASRQLRATNEKLFF. For the CDR3, the DNA is TGTGCCAGCCGACAGCTCCGAGCAACTAATGAAAAACTGTTTTTT.